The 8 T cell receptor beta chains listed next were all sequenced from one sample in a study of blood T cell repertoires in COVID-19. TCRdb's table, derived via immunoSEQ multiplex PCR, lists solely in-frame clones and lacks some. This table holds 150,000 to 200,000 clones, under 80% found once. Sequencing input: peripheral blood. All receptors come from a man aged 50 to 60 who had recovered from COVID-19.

This CDR3 reads CASSPGQNNEQFF. The CDR3 DNA reads as TGTGCCAGTAGCCCGGGACAGAACAATGAGCAGTTCTTC. The chain is built from TRBV19 and TRBJ2-1, with 7 bases matching TRBD1. Germline V gene lookup returns CDR1 LNHDA and CDR2 SQIVND (reference sequence). CDR3 size: 13 residues. The ends lost 6 bases at V and 5 bases at J; junction bases unmatched: 4.

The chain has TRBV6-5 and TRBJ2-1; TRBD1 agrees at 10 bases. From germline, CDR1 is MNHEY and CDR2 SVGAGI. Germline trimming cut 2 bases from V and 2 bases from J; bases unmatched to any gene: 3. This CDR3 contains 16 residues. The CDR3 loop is CASSYTGQGAYNEQFF. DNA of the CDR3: TGTGCCAGCAGTTACACCGGACAGGGGGCCTACAATGAGCAGTTCTTC.

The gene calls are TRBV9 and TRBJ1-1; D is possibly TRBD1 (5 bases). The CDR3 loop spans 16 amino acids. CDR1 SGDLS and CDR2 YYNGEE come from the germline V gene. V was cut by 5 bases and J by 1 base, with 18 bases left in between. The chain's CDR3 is CASSTTAGPGNTEAFF. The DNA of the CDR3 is TGTGCCAGCAGTACGACTGCGGGGCCGGGGAACACTGAAGCTTTCTTT.

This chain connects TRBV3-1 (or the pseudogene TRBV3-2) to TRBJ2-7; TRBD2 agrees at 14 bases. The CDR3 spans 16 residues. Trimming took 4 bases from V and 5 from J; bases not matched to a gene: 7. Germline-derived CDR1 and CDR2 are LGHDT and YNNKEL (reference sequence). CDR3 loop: CASSPGLAGVGHEQYF. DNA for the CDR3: TGTGCCAGCAGCCCGGGACTAGCGGGAGTGGGCCACGAGCAGTACTTC.

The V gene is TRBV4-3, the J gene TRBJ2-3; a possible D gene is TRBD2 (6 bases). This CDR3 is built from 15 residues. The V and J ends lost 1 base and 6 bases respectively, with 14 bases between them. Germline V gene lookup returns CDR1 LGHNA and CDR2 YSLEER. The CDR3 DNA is TGCGCCAGCAGCCAAGGCACTAGCTCCATGGATACGCAGTATTTT. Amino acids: CASSQGTSSMDTQYF.

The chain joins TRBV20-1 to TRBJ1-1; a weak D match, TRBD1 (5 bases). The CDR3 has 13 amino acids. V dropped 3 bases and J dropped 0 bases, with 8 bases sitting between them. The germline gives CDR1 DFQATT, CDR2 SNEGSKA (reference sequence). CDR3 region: CSASRGVNTEAFF. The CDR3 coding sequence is TGCAGTGCTAGTCGGGGGGTGAACACTGAAGCTTTCTTT.

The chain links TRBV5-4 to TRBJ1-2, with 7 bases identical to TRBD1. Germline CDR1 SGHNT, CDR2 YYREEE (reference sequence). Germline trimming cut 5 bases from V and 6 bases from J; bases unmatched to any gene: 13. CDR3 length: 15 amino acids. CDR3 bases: TGTGCCAGCAGTCAAACAGGTAGACAGGGCCATGGCTACACCTTC. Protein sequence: CASSQTGRQGHGYTF. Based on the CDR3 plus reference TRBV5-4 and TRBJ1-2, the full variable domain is ETGVTQSPTHLIKTRGQQVTLRCSSQSGHNTVSWYQQALGQGPQFIFQYYREEENGRGNFPPRFSGLQFPNYSSELNVNALELDDSALYLCASSQTGRQGHGYTFGSGTRLTVV.

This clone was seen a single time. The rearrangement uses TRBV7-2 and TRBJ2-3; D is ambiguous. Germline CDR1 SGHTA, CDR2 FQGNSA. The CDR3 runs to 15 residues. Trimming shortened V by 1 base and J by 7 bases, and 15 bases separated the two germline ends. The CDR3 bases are TGTGCCAGCAGCTTAGAAGCTTTCACGGTCAATACGCAGTATTTT. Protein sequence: CASSLEAFTVNTQYF.